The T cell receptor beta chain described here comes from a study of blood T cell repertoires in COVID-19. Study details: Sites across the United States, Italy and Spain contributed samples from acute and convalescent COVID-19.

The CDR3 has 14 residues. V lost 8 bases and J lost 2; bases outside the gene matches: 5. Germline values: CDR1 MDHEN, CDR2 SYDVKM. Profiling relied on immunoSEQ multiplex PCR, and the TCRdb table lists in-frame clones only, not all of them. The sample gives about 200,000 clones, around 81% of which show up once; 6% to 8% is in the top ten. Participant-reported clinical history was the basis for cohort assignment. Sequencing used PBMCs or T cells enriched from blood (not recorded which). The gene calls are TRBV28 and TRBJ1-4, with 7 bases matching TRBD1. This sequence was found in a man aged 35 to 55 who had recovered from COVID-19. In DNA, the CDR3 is TGTGCCAGCCGGACAGGATCTACTAATGAAAAACTGTTTTTT. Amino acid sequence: CASRTGSTNEKLFF. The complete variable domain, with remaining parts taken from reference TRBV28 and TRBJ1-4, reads DVKVTQSSRYLVKRTGEKVFLECVQDMDHENMFWYRQDPGLGLRLIYFSYDVKMKEKGDIPEGYSVSREKKERFSLILESASTNQTSMYLCASRTGSTNEKLFFGSGTQLSVL.